The next 24 T cell receptor beta chains were all read from a single sample in a study of blood T cell repertoires in COVID-19. Profiled with immunoSEQ multiplex PCR; TCRdb holds only in-frame clones, not every one. This table has more than 200,000 clones, around 84% appearing once. The sequencing input was peripheral blood. The receptors here all came from a man aged 45-65 years with COVID-19, enrolled during active disease.

The CDR3, as DNA: TGTGCCAGCAGTTTATTAGCGGGAGCTTCCCAAGAGACCCAGTACTTC. Its translation is CASSLLAGASQETQYF. The V call is TRBV27, the J call TRBJ2-5, with 9 bases matching TRBD2. The J segment lost 1 base and the V segment lost 1 base, leaving 4 bases of the junction unmatched. The germline gives CDR1 MNHEY, CDR2 SMNVEV (reference sequence). The CDR3 is made up of 16 amino acids.

V is TRBV6-2 or TRBV6-3 and J is TRBJ2-2; TRBD2 agrees at 8 bases. Germline values: CDR1 MNHEY, CDR2 SVGEGT. This CDR3 spans 15 amino acids. The ends lost 2 bases at V and 7 bases at J; junction bases unmatched: 6. The CDR3 DNA is TGTGCCAGCAGTTACGAAGCGGGGGTGATCGGGGAGCTGTTTTTT. Translating it yields CASSYEAGVIGELFF.

CDR3 DNA: TGCGCCAGCAGTCTTCACACTCCAGAGGACACTGAAGCTTTCTTT. Its protein is CASSLHTPEDTEAFF. The chain couples TRBV23-1 to TRBJ1-1, with no clear D. TRBV23-1 is an ORF for which the function is uncertain. Trimming stripped 4 bases from V and 3 bases from J, with 15 bases between. The CDR3 runs to 15 residues.

V usage is TRBV6-6 and J usage is TRBJ1-1; D is perhaps TRBD1 (5 bases). V shed 0 bases and J shed 5 bases, with 13 bases lying between them. CDR3 length equals 15 residues. Germline-derived CDR1 and CDR2 are MNHNY and SVGAGI (reference sequence). The CDR3 here is CASSYSEGPWTEAFF. CDR3 in DNA: TGTGCCAGCAGTTACTCGGAGGGGCCGTGGACTGAAGCTTTCTTT.

This rearrangement joins TRBV7-6 to TRBJ2-1, with 7 bases that match TRBD2. The CDR3 sequence is 17 residues long. With 5 bases clipped from V and 0 bases from J, the junction kept 10 bases outside the gene matches. Germline V gene lookup returns CDR1 SGHVS and CDR2 FNYEAQ. CDR3 DNA sequence: TGTGCCAGCAGCACCGTTTCCCTAGCGGTCTCCTACAATGAGCAGTTCTTC. It is translated as CASSTVSLAVSYNEQFF.

This chain joins TRBV27 and TRBJ1-1, with D maybe TRBD1 (6 bases). Looked up from germline, CDR1 is MNHEY and CDR2 is SMNVEV (reference sequence). The CDR3 runs 14 residues. The germline V and J ends were trimmed by 2 bases and 1 base, with 8 bases remaining between them. This CDR3 is CASSLRGGNTEAFF. CDR3 nucleotide sequence: TGTGCCAGCAGTTTACGAGGGGGGAACACTGAAGCTTTCTTT.

The chain joins TRBV10-2 to TRBJ2-7; 7 bases match TRBD1. Trimming removed 9 bases from V and 5 bases from J; junction bases left unmatched: 4. The CDR3 totals 11 residues. CDR1 and CDR2 from the germline V gene are WSHSY and SAAADI. The CDR3 spells CASTGVHEQYF. The CDR3 DNA sequence: TGCGCCAGTACAGGGGTCCACGAGCAGTACTTC.

The chain employs TRBV7-8 and TRBJ1-4, with 10 bases aligning to TRBD1. CDR3 length: 16 residues. Germline V gene sequence: CDR1 SGHVS, CDR2 FQNEAQ. Trimming took 5 bases from V and 5 from J; bases not matched to a gene: 8. The CDR3 sequence: CASSLLDRGLNEKLFF. In nucleotides, the CDR3 is TGTGCCAGCAGCCTTCTTGACAGGGGGCTCAATGAAAAACTGTTTTTT.

This chain uses TRBV25-1 with TRBJ1-4; no reliable D call. In germline, CDR1 is MGHDK, CDR2 SYGVNS. Trimming shortened V by 6 bases and J by 5 bases, and 7 bases separated the two germline ends. This CDR3 spans 12 amino acids. The CDR3 reads CASRDGNEKLFF. The DNA for the CDR3 is TGTGCCAGCAGAGACGGGAATGAAAAACTGTTTTTT.

The gene calls are TRBV7-8 and TRBJ1-2; D remains ambiguous. From germline, CDR1 is SGHVS and CDR2 FQNEAQ. This CDR3 has 15 amino acids. The germline V and J ends were trimmed by 2 bases and 0 bases, with 10 bases remaining between them. The DNA for the CDR3 is TGTGCCAGCAGCTTAATTAGGGAGGCTAACTATGGCTACACCTTC. Its translation is CASSLIREANYGYTF. Together with reference TRBV7-8 and TRBJ1-2, the CDR3 gives the full variable domain: GAGVSQSPRYKVAKRGQDVALRCDPISGHVSLFWYQQALGQGPEFLTYFQNEAQLDKSGLPSDRFFAERPEGSVSTLKIQRTQQEDSAVYLCASSLIREANYGYTFGSGTRLTVV.

The V gene is TRBV6-5, the J gene TRBJ2-5; 11 bases fit TRBD1. V shed 0 bases and J 4 bases; nucleotides not matched to a gene: 4. CDR3 length: 16 amino acids. CDR1 and CDR2 from the germline V gene are MNHEY and SVGAGI. Here the CDR3 reads CASSYSPGQGGETQYF. CDR3 DNA sequence: TGTGCCAGCAGTTACTCGCCGGGACAGGGGGGAGAGACCCAGTACTTC.

The CDR3 DNA reads as TGTGCCAGCAGCCCAGGCGGGACAGGCTATCAGCCCCAGCATTTT. This gives the protein CASSPGGTGYQPQHF. The rearrangement joins TRBV2 to TRBJ1-5; 8 bases fit TRBD1. Germline V CDR1 and CDR2: SNHLY, FYNNEI. V trimming: 6 bases; J trimming: 5 bases; junction bases outside the gene matches: 9. CDR3 length: 15 amino acids.

The chain joins TRBV11-3 to TRBJ2-3, with TRBD2 identical over 11 bases. The germline V gene has CDR1 SGHNT and CDR2 YENEEA. V shed 0 bases, J shed 4 bases, and the junction held 9 bases outside the gene matches. This CDR3 region has 18 residues. In nucleotides, the CDR3 is TGTGCCAGCAGCTTAGAGATCGCGGCTAGCGGGAGGTCAGATACGCAGTATTTT. Translation gives CASSLEIAASGRSDTQYF.

The gene calls are TRBV7-2 and TRBJ2-7, with D possibly being TRBD2 (7 bases). V was cut by 0 bases and J by 2 bases, with 14 bases left in between. Germline CDR1 is SGHTA and CDR2 is FQGNSA. The CDR3 runs to 16 residues. CDR3 nucleotide sequence: TGTGCCAGCAGCTTAGCGGGGGGGCGGATGGCCTACGAGCAGTACTTC. Amino acid sequence: CASSLAGGRMAYEQYF.

V and J are TRBV5-1 and TRBJ1-4; 9 positions match TRBD1. Germline CDR1 SGHRS, CDR2 YFSETQ. CDR3 length: 15 residues. The junction had 5 bases not matched to a gene; V was cut back by 3 bases and J by 5 bases. The CDR3 bases are TGCGCCAGCAGCTATCCGGGACAGGGAAATGAAAAACTGTTTTTT. It translates to CASSYPGQGNEKLFF.

The rearrangement links TRBV3-1 (or the pseudogene TRBV3-2) to TRBJ1-5; D might be TRBD1 (6 bases). The CDR3 is 16 amino acids. Germline V gene lookup returns CDR1 LGHDT and CDR2 YNNKEL (reference sequence). V was cut by 3 bases and J by 5 bases, with 17 bases left in between. The CDR3 region is CASSQRLQGGDQPQHF. The CDR3 bases are TGTGCCAGCAGCCAGAGATTACAGGGAGGGGATCAGCCCCAGCATTTT.

This sequence joins TRBV5-1 and TRBJ2-5; 9 bases are a match to TRBD2. This CDR3 is built from 16 residues. V was pared by 0 bases and J by 4 bases, with 7 bases of the junction left unmatched. CDR1 is SGHRS, CDR2 YFSETQ, per germline. The CDR3: CASSLGIAGEGETQYF. The CDR3, as DNA: TGCGCCAGCAGCTTGGGGATAGCGGGAGAGGGAGAGACCCAGTACTTC.

V is TRBV19 and J is TRBJ2-2, with 8 bases fitting TRBD1. The CDR3 has 16 residues. The germline V gene has CDR1 LNHDA and CDR2 SQIVND (reference sequence). The V segment lost 3 bases and the J segment 5 bases; nucleotides outside the gene matches: 8. The CDR3 coding sequence is TGTGCCAGTAGTATGCCCACAGGGGGTGGTACCGGGGAGCTGTTTTTT. It translates to CASSMPTGGGTGELFF. Using reference TRBV19 and TRBJ2-2 for the parts outside the CDR3, the full variable domain is DGGITQSPKYLFRKEGQNVTLSCEQNLNHDAMYWYRQDPGQGLRLIYYSQIVNDFQKGDIAEGYSVSREKKESFPLTVTSAQKNPTAFYLCASSMPTGGGTGELFFGEGSRLTVL.

The chain recombines TRBV9 with TRBJ1-2; D remains unclear. V was pared by 2 bases and J by 7 bases, with 12 bases between. The CDR3 covers 13 residues. The germline gives CDR1 SGDLS, CDR2 YYNGEE. CDR3 bases: TGTGCCAGCAGCGTCTACGTGGGGAGTGGCTACACCTTC. This sequence encodes CASSVYVGSGYTF.

This clone was recorded once. The chain is built from TRBV6-5 and TRBJ2-4; a possible D gene is TRBD1 (5 bases). With 6 bases removed from V and 0 bases from J, the gap between germline ends came to 9 bases. CDR1 and CDR2 from the germline V gene are MNHEY and SVGAGI. The CDR3 totals 14 residues. CDR3 DNA: TGTGCCAGCAGAGCAGGGCAAGCCAAAAACATTCAGTACTTC. This translates into CASRAGQAKNIQYF.

The chain couples TRBV7-9 to TRBJ2-1; 7 bases align to TRBD1. J lost 1 base, V lost 5 bases, and 2 bases had no gene match. Germline V lookup: CDR1 SEHNR, CDR2 FQNEAQ (reference sequence). CDR3 length: 14 residues. CDR3 DNA: TGTGCCAGCAGCCTACAGGGGTCCTACAATGAGCAGTTCTTC. It translates to CASSLQGSYNEQFF.

The chain joins TRBV2 to TRBJ1-1; tentative D call: TRBD1 (5 bases). Germline V gene data show CDR1 as SNHLY and CDR2 as FYNNEI. V was clipped by 2 bases and J by 5 bases, with 18 bases between them. The CDR3 contains 16 residues. The CDR3 loop reads CASSEMQGMGRTEAFF. Written as DNA, the CDR3 is TGTGCCAGCAGTGAAATGCAGGGTATGGGTCGGACTGAAGCTTTCTTT.

J is TRBJ1-5 and V is TRBV2; D is undetermined. The germline gives CDR1 SNHLY, CDR2 FYNNEI. V shed 6 bases and J shed 6 bases, with 18 bases lying between them. The CDR3 extends over 15 amino acids. Written as DNA, the CDR3 is TGTGCCAGCAGGGAAAGGGCCGCCGGAGGTCAGCCCCAGCATTTT. As protein: CASRERAAGGQPQHF.

The rearrangement uses TRBV6-5 and TRBJ2-2; D is perhaps TRBD1 (6 bases). Per the germline V gene, CDR1 is MNHEY and CDR2 is SVGAGI. V lost 0 bases to trimming and J lost 3 bases, with 11 bases between them. The CDR3 totals 16 residues. The CDR3 region has the DNA TGTGCCAGCAGTTACTCTGCCAGGGGTGACACCGGGGAGCTGTTTTTT. Residues: CASSYSARGDTGELFF.